This TCR beta chain was recorded in a study of shared clonotypes between healthy human individuals (dated by TCRdb to between 2020 and 2021). Some background on the complete study: A couple of women and a few men aged 18 to 49 years were included in the cohort. The study deeply sequenced blood TCR repertoires of several healthy adults to estimate repertoire size and the extent of clonotype sharing between individuals. Different laboratories and diverse techniques were used to prepare libraries and sequence TCR repertoires, to increase sequencing depth and limit assay-specific biases. Leukapheresis yielded between about 0.9 and 9.5 billion PBMCs per donor. Results the study describes overall, beyond this receptor: Pairwise subsampling led to the expectation that sequencing depth would affect the degree of clonotype sharing among donors. Because the study included a small number of donors, the genetic and exposure-history diversity represented was limited. Sampling was limited to blood, and TCR repertoires in tissue likely differ from TCR repertoires in blood.

Reading the germline V gene (reference sequence) gives CDR1 MNHEY and CDR2 SMNVEV. The CDR3 has 9 amino acids, counting the end cysteine and phenylalanine. Kept here is only the CDR3 DNA, which spans 27 bases and is read in frame from base 1. V drops 7 bases and J drops 12 bases, leaving 9 bases in between. The donors were healthy, HIV-negative adults with no recently reported acute infections or vaccinations. Every donor was a Caucasian adult residing in Nashville, Tennessee, USA. In the unsorted samples, around 81 million PBMCs were counted, and genomic DNA was extracted using the QIAamp DNA Blood Mini kit. After blood collection by leukapheresis, PBMCs were isolated using Ficoll-Histopaque density gradient centrifugation and then cryopreserved in the vapor phase of liquid nitrogen. Using the deep immunoSEQ assay, TCR CDR3 regions were amplified from genomic DNA by multiplex PCR. For each cell subset, the extracted genomic DNA was distributed evenly across all wells of several immunoSEQ 96-well plates, and each plate served as one replicate. For unsorted PBMC, around 300 ng of genomic DNA, equivalent to around 30,000 T cell genomes, went into each replicate PCR. Ten immunoSEQ deep assay plates were used to sequence the unsorted PBMC genomic DNA. Purified libraries were quantified with a Qubit 3.0 fluorometer, sized on a Bioanalyzer 2100, and re-quantified with the KAPA Library Quantification kit. Each immunoSEQ 96-well plate was sequenced on its own single-read 150-cycle Illumina NextSeq 550 flow cell. Turning to the authors' computational methods: Because the immunoSEQ output held only junctional sequences and lacked quality scores, the filtering could not match the filtering applied to full-length reads. Sequences were annotated with PyIR, a Python wrapper for IgBLAST v1.9, and V/J genes and CDR3 were assigned using IMGT germline references. Reads were removed for weak V/J assignments (E-value above 1e-6), missing CDR3, stop codons, out-of-frame junctions, or ambiguous translated residues. A V3J clonotype was defined by an identical inferred V gene, J gene, and CDR3 amino acid sequence. Percentage overlap between repertoires was computed as shared unique clonotypes divided by the size of the smaller repertoire. Three approaches were used to assess repertoire richness: RTK rarefaction, the Chao1 estimator, and Recon v2.1 estimates of unobserved clonotypes. Imported from immuneACCESS, the table was reduced by TCRdb to in-frame sequences with V and J called. These copies leave out some clones; in studies compared against another copy, an unresolved V gene accounts for under half, and the cause of the remainder is not known. From that table come the V and J calls and clone size; the DNA was used to work out D and trimming. This sample holds around 500,000 clones; around three quarters were observed only once. Approximately 12% of the sample goes to the ten largest clones.

This clone was recorded a few times. Its target antigen remains unknown. Base qualities were left out, and no much larger clone turns up one base away. Sequencing was done on a sample of PBMCs. The rearrangement combines TRBV27 with TRBJ1-2, with no reliable assignment of the D segment. The TCR was taken from a woman aged 40 to 50 in good health. Some clones in this sample may be carry-over from other donors' samples. The bases are TGTGCCAGCACAGCAGCGGACACCTTC. Its protein reads: CASTAADTF.